Listed here is a single T cell receptor beta chain. The target of this receptor is not known. The record has no base qualities; no much larger clone is one base away. PBMCs were isolated by Ficoll-Paque density gradient centrifugation. V and J lose 5 bases and 5 bases, and a span of 19 bases separates them. Taken from the germline V gene (reference sequence), the CDR1 and CDR2 loops are MNHEY and SMNVEV. The CDR3 starts with the cysteine, ends with the phenylalanine, and has 15 residues. The retained sequence is limited to the CDR3, 45 bases, with the frame set at the first base. This specimen comes from a study of T-cell memory formation after mild COVID-19 (dated by TCRdb to the early 2020s). For context, the study as a whole: TCR sequence clusters from the two donors were largely donor specific. T-cell clones expanding and contracting after mild COVID-19 in a couple of donors were tracked by longitudinal TCRalpha and TCRbeta repertoire sequencing. The cohort comprised two young, previously healthy adult volunteers, one female and one male.

The instrument was an Illumina NovaSeq 6000. Using 5'RACE with constant-segment primers, TCRalpha and TCRbeta cDNA libraries were constructed, with sample barcodes and unique molecular identifiers added in the process. RNA was extracted from every sample with Trizol reagent. Library amplification was performed in two PCR steps, and a second sample barcode and Illumina TruSeq adapters were introduced in the second step. Sequencing of the libraries was done on an Illumina NovaSeq, producing 2 x 150 bp paired-end reads. In the source study's methods: With migec v1.2.7, reads were demultiplexed and then collapsed into UMI-guided consensus sequences. Using mixcr v2.1.11, UMI consensuses were aligned to TRA and TRB V and J templates and then assembled into clonotypes. A clonotype was counted as expanded or contracted only when both edgeR and NoisET called the clonotype significant, with the noise models trained on biological replicates. For edgeR calls, the cutoffs were a false discovery rate-adjusted p below 0.01 and a log2 fold-change threshold of 1. As an exploratory analysis of dynamics, PCA with hierarchical clustering was applied to max-normalized trajectories of the 1000 most abundant clonotypes. Separately sequenced CD4+ and CD8+ repertoires were used to assign a CD4 or CD8 phenotype to each responding clone. TCRdb applied fastp at Q25 and MiXCR to the public reads, then kept only in-frame beta chains. Merged by CDR3 protein, the rows form single entries marked with the most common genes and DNA. These V and J calls are TCRdb output, not the study's own analysis. In all, the sample holds fewer than 500,000 distinct CDR3 sequences, and around 27% of those were seen once. The top ten clonotypes cover under 15% of the sample.

Findings and caveats that apply to the study as a whole: Only a couple of mild cases were covered in the study, and larger cohorts including severe cases with pre-infection samples were considered necessary. The detection of some responding clones in pre-infection memory suggests that pre-existing cross-reactive memory T cells joined the SARS-CoV-2 response. Whether the second-wave clones peaking on day 37 were SARS-CoV-2 specific was not confirmed. Contracting CD4+ clones turned up mainly in the CM and EM memory subsets, whereas EMRA was where CD8+ clones were enriched. Clones contracting from day 15 to 85 had balanced CD4/CD8 phenotypes, while a second wave expanding from day 15 to 37 was biased towards CD4+.

Sequenced input: PBMCs or a T cell subset sorted from them (not recorded which). The rearrangement combines TRBV27 with TRBJ2-7, with no confidently assigned D gene. The TCR sequence derives from an adult woman who had mild COVID-19 (a few samples of this study predate the infection). The sample titles of this study are shuffled in the database, so cell type and time point are left out; the donor was told from shared clones. The base sequence is TGTGCCAGCAGTACCCTAAGGGATTATACCCACGAGCAGTACTTC. It encodes CASSTLRDYTHEQYF.